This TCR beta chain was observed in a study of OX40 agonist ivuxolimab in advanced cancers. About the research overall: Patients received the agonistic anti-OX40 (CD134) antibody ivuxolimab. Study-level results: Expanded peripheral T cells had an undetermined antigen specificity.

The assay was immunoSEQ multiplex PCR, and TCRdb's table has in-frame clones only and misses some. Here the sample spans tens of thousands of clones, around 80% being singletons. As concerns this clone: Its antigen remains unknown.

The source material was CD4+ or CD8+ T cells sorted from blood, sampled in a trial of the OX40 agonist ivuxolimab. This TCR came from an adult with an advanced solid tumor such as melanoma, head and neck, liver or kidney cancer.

The CDR3, as DNA: TGTGCCAGCAGTGGTCTTTCTGGAAACACCATATATTTT. Its translation: CASSGLSGNTIYF. This chain uses TRBV27 with TRBJ1-3; D is ambiguous. The CDR3 runs 13 residues. Germline-derived CDR1 and CDR2 are MNHEY and SMNVEV (reference sequence). Trimming removed 5 bases at V and 1 base at J, with 6 bases between.